The 5 T cell receptor beta chains presented below share a single source sample, sequenced in a study of type 1 and type 2 diabetes patients. Genomic DNA was the PCR template. The TCR beta CDR3 region was amplified using 30 forward and 13 reverse primers. TCRdb fed the multiplex PCR reads into MiXCR, producing one record per CDR3 protein. Here the sample spans under 300,000 distinct CDR3 sequences, 47% being singletons. The source material was peripheral blood mononuclear cells (PBMCs). These receptors were obtained from a man younger than 35 with type 2 diabetes.

With regard to this clonotype: Given a much more abundant clone one base away, this may be a read error. The CDR3 does not end in the conserved phenylalanine or tryptophan, so this is likely a read error. The chain uses TRBV7-3 and TRBJ2-3; possible D gene TRBD1, 5 bases. Trimming took off 5 bases at V and 6 bases at J, with 12 bases between the two ends. This CDR3 has 13 residues. Looked up from germline, CDR1 is SGHTA and CDR2 is FQGTGA. The CDR3 coding sequence is TGTGCCAGCAGCCCTAGGGGTACCGATACGCAGTATATT. This sequence encodes CASSPRGTDTQYI.

The chain recombines TRBV15 with TRBJ1-5, with TRBD1 matching 8 bases. V shed 3 bases, J shed 5 bases, and the junction held 6 bases outside the gene matches. The CDR3 runs to 15 residues. The V gene's germline CDR1 is LNHNV and CDR2 YYDKDF (reference sequence). CDR3 nucleotides: TGTGCCACCAGCAGCGGGCCAGGGGGCGATCAGCCCCAGCATTTT. Translation: CATSSGPGGDQPQHF.

The chain has TRBV11-3 and TRBJ1-5; D is uncertain. V lost 6 bases and J 6 bases, leaving 6 bases between the germline ends. From germline, CDR1 is SGHNT and CDR2 YENEEA. CDR3 length: 11 amino acids. The CDR3 DNA follows: TGTGCCAGCAGTTTTACTCAGCCCCAGCATTTT. It specifies CASSFTQPQHF.

The chain couples TRBV19 to TRBJ1-1, with unresolved D. This CDR3 has 12 amino acids. Germline V CDR1 and CDR2: LNHDA, SQIVND (reference sequence). V was clipped by 5 bases and J by 5 bases, with 9 bases between them. CDR3 sequence (DNA): TGTGCCAGTAGTGAAGGGCCAACTGAAGCTTTCTTT. Its protein product is CASSEGPTEAFF.

This rearrangement joins TRBV27 to TRBJ1-4; TRBD1 matches 7 bases. The V segment lost 5 bases and the J segment 7 bases; nucleotides outside the gene matches: 7. Germline values: CDR1 MNHEY, CDR2 SMNVEV (reference sequence). The length of the CDR3 is 14 residues. Written as DNA, the CDR3 is TGTGCCAGCAGTAACGACAGGGTTGGTGAAAAACTGTTTTTT. Translating gives CASSNDRVGEKLFF.